One sample yielded the 26 T cell receptor beta chains listed below, sequenced in a study of cytomegalovirus exposure and HLA in healthy donors. The primer mix had 60 Vbeta and 13 Jbeta primers. TCRdb's table, derived via immunoSEQ multiplex PCR, lists solely in-frame clones and lacks some. The sample contains 100,000 to 150,000 clones, approximately 82% of which appear only once. Input material: PBMCs. The receptors originated from a man aged 50 or older in good health and CMV-seronegative.

This chain connects TRBV5-1 to TRBJ1-1; D possibly corresponds to TRBD1 (6 bases). The CDR3 length is 14 residues. The V end lost 3 bases, the J end lost 3 bases, and 12 bases lay between the germline ends. CDR1 and CDR2 (germline): SGHRS, YFSETQ. The DNA of the CDR3 is TGCGCCAGCAGCTCCCAGGGGCGGGACACTGAAGCTTTCTTT. Amino acids: CASSSQGRDTEAFF.

CDR3: CASSIDQAWGQLNTEAFF. CDR3 DNA sequence: TGTGCCAGTAGTATAGATCAAGCCTGGGGACAGCTGAACACTGAAGCTTTCTTT. The chain has TRBV19 and TRBJ1-1; 7 bases are a match to TRBD1. V lost 0 bases and J lost 0; bases outside the gene matches: 10. In germline, CDR1 is LNHDA, CDR2 SQIVND (reference sequence). This CDR3 region has 18 residues.

This rearrangement joins TRBV4-1 to TRBJ2-4; 7 nucleotides match TRBD1. Trimming cost V 4 bases and J 2 bases; bases outside gene matches: 14. Germline values: CDR1 MGHRA, CDR2 YSYEKL. The CDR3 length is 18 residues. The CDR3 loop is CASSPGQAPGLSKNIQYF. CDR3 in DNA: TGCGCCAGCAGCCCTGGACAGGCTCCCGGGCTTTCCAAAAACATTCAGTACTTC.

J is TRBJ1-2 and V is TRBV18, with 8 bases lining up with TRBD1. With 2 bases clipped from V and 4 bases from J, the junction kept 9 bases outside the gene matches. CDR3 length: 16 amino acids. Germline CDR1 reads KGHSH; CDR2 reads LQKENI. The CDR3 loop reads CASSPELTGQVYGYTF. CDR3 bases: TGTGCCAGCTCACCAGAATTAACGGGACAGGTCTATGGCTACACCTTC. The entire variable domain, with the rest obtained from reference TRBV18 and TRBJ1-2, is as follows: NAGVMQNPRHLVRRRGQEARLRCSPMKGHSHVYWYRQLPEEGLKFMVYLQKENIIDESGMPKERFSAEFPKEGPSILRIQQVVRGDSAAYFCASSPELTGQVYGYTFGSGTRLTVV.

The V gene is TRBV15, the J gene TRBJ2-1; 12 bases agree with TRBD1. CDR3 length: 16 residues. J gave up 8 bases and V 5 bases, and 10 bases lay outside the gene matches. CDR1 and CDR2 (germline): LNHNV, YYDKDF (reference sequence). The CDR3 here is CATSGDRGRVVDEQFF. The CDR3, as DNA: TGTGCCACCAGCGGGGACAGGGGGCGAGTCGTCGATGAGCAGTTCTTC.

CDR3 in amino acids: CASSILGASNEKLFF. In DNA, the CDR3 is TGTGCCAGTAGTATTCTGGGGGCGTCTAATGAAAAACTGTTTTTT. The chain combines TRBV19 with TRBJ1-4, with D tentatively TRBD1 (6 bases). Deletions cut 3 bases from V and 3 bases from J, with 11 bases between. Germline CDR1 is LNHDA and CDR2 is SQIVND (reference sequence). The CDR3 length is 15 residues. The full variable domain, with the rest looked up from reference TRBV19 and TRBJ1-4, is DGGITQSPKYLFRKEGQNVTLSCEQNLNHDAMYWYRQDPGQGLRLIYYSQIVNDFQKGDIAEGYSVSREKKESFPLTVTSAQKNPTAFYLCASSILGASNEKLFFGSGTQLSVL.

This chain uses TRBV2 with TRBJ1-3; a possible D gene is TRBD1 (5 bases). The germline V gene encodes CDR1 SNHLY and CDR2 FYNNEI. There are 14 residues in the CDR3. The V gene lost 5 bases and the J gene lost 4 bases, with 12 bases spanning the gap. The DNA of the CDR3 is TGTGCCAGCAGTCAACAGGACACCGGAAACACCATATATTTT. It translates to CASSQQDTGNTIYF.

This clone was seen a handful of times. The gene calls are TRBV7-9 and TRBJ1-4; 9 bases fit TRBD1. V was clipped by 3 bases and J by 6 bases; unmatched bases: 5. Germline V gives CDR1 SEHNR, CDR2 FQNEAQ (reference sequence). There are 15 residues in the CDR3. The CDR3, as DNA: TGTGCCAGCAGCTTTCTTCGGGACAGGGATGAAAAACTGTTTTTT. Its protein is CASSFLRDRDEKLFF. Full variable domain (outside the CDR3, taken from reference TRBV7-9 and TRBJ1-4): DTGVSQNPRHKITKRGQNVTFRCDPISEHNRLYWYRQTLGQGPEFLTYFQNEAQLEKSRLLSDRFSAERPKGSFSTLEIQRTEQGDSAMYLCASSFLRDRDEKLFFGSGTQLSVL.

The V call is TRBV18, the J call TRBJ1-2; tentative D call: TRBD1 (5 bases). Looked up from germline, CDR1 is KGHSH and CDR2 is LQKENI. This CDR3 is 14 amino acids long. Trimming shortened V by 4 bases and J by 3 bases, and 12 bases separated the two germline ends. The CDR3 is CASSLSGTDYGYTF. DNA for the CDR3: TGTGCCAGCTCACTGTCCGGGACTGACTATGGCTACACCTTC.

The chain has TRBV5-1 and TRBJ1-5; 8 nucleotides align to TRBD1. With V trimmed by 4 bases and J by 6 bases, 6 bases remained unmatched. Looked up from germline, CDR1 is SGHRS and CDR2 is YFSETQ. This CDR3 has 14 amino acids. The CDR3 nucleotides are TGCGCCAGCAGCGCCGGACAGGGTGCTCAGCCCCAGCATTTT. As protein: CASSAGQGAQPQHF.

With regard to this clone: At one boundary the junction diverges from the germline segment, which might be a read error. The chain carries TRBV7-7 and TRBJ2-5; 8 bases fit TRBD2. This CDR3 is 15 amino acids long. The germline CDR1 and CDR2 sequences are SSHAT and FNYEAQ (reference sequence). Here the CDR3 DNA reads TGTGCTAGCAGCCCCCAACTAGCGGAGTCCAAGACCCAGTACTTC. Translation: CASSPQLAESKTQYF. The full variable domain, its missing parts supplied by reference TRBV7-7 and TRBJ2-5, is GAGVSQSPRYKVTKRGQDVTLRCDPISSHATLYWYQQALGQGPEFLTYFNYEAQPDKSGLPSDRFSAERPEGSISTLTIQRTEQRDSAMYRCASSPQLAESKTQYFGPGTRLLVL.

CDR3 sequence reads: CASKDRGFYEQYF. In DNA form, the CDR3 reads TGTGCCAGCAAGGACAGGGGGTTCTACGAGCAGTACTTC. The chain uses TRBV2 and TRBJ2-7, with 10 bases matching TRBD1. The CDR3 consists of 13 residues. Germline-derived CDR1 and CDR2 are SNHLY and FYNNEI. V lost 7 bases and J lost 3; bases outside the gene matches: 3. The whole variable domain, filled in from reference TRBV2 and TRBJ2-7, reads EPEVTQTPSHQVTQMGQEVILRCVPISNHLYFYWYRQILGQKVEFLVSFYNNEISEKSEIFDDQFSVERPDGSNFTLKIRSTKLEDSAMYFCASKDRGFYEQYFGPGTRLTVT.

The rearrangement joins TRBV27 to TRBJ2-2, with 10 bases that match TRBD1. The CDR3 runs 19 residues. In germline, CDR1 is MNHEY, CDR2 SMNVEV (reference sequence). V was clipped by 5 bases and J by 5 bases; unmatched bases: 17. CDR3 sequence: CASSARGTGARRWTGELFF. The DNA of the CDR3 is TGTGCCAGCAGTGCACGAGGGACAGGGGCCCGAAGATGGACCGGGGAGCTGTTTTTT.

The chain links TRBV30 to TRBJ2-7; TRBD2 is a possible D gene (6 bases). The CDR3 runs to 14 residues. CDR1 is GTSNPN and CDR2 is SVGIG in the germline V gene (reference sequence). V was trimmed by 8 bases and J by 0 bases, leaving 17 bases between them. CDR3 loop: CAGLVGDSSYEQYF. The DNA of the CDR3 is TGTGCCGGCCTTGTGGGGGACTCCTCCTACGAGCAGTACTTC. The full variable domain, its missing parts supplied by reference TRBV30 and TRBJ2-7, is SQTIHQWPATLVQPVGSPLSLECTVEGTSNPNLYWYRQAAGRGLQLLFYSVGIGQISSEVPQNLSASRPQDRQFILSSKKLLLSDSGFYLCAGLVGDSSYEQYFGPGTRLTVT.

This chain joins TRBV5-4 and TRBJ2-5, with TRBD2 matching over 13 bases. CDR1 is SGHNT, CDR2 YYREEE, per germline (reference sequence). The V and J ends lost 4 bases and 2 bases, in that order; junction bases with no gene match: 5. The length of the CDR3 is 16 residues. CDR3 in amino acids: CASSPPGLAGQETQYF. DNA for the CDR3: TGTGCCAGCAGCCCCCCGGGACTAGCGGGGCAAGAGACCCAGTACTTC.

The J gene is TRBJ1-2, the V gene TRBV18; 7 nucleotides align to TRBD1. The V gene end was trimmed by 3 bases and the J gene end by 2 bases; junction bases not matched to a gene: 0. This CDR3 has 13 residues. Looked up from germline, CDR1 is KGHSH and CDR2 is LQKENI. The CDR3 bases are TGTGCCAGCTCACCGGGACAGAACTATGGCTACACCTTC. Translating gives CASSPGQNYGYTF.

The chain carries TRBV5-4 and TRBJ2-1; 9 bases are a match to TRBD2. The CDR3 is 15 amino acids. Unmatched junction bases numbered 2, after V lost 0 bases and J lost 4 bases. CDR1 SGHNT and CDR2 YYREEE come from the germline V gene (reference sequence). The CDR3 region has the DNA TGTGCCAGCAGCTTGGGGACTAGCGTTTACAATGAGCAGTTCTTC. Its protein product is CASSLGTSVYNEQFF.

The chain joins TRBV19 to TRBJ2-5, with TRBD2 matching over 8 bases. Germline V gene sequence: CDR1 LNHDA, CDR2 SQIVND (reference sequence). J was trimmed by 3 bases and V by 4 bases; bases with no gene match: 10. The CDR3 has 16 residues. The CDR3 sequence: CASSKGSGGVKETQYF. Written as DNA, the CDR3 is TGTGCCAGTAGTAAAGGGAGCGGGGGAGTTAAAGAGACCCAGTACTTC.

The chain's CDR3 is CASSQPGQGWGAFF. The DNA of the CDR3 is TGCGCCAGCAGCCAGCCCGGACAGGGCTGGGGAGCTTTCTTT. V gene TRBV4-1 combines with J gene TRBJ1-1; 8 nucleotides align to TRBD1. CDR3 length: 14 residues. Trimming removed 3 bases from V and 10 bases from J; junction bases left unmatched: 10. In germline, CDR1 is MGHRA, CDR2 YSYEKL.

This chain connects TRBV5-4 to TRBJ1-4; TRBD1 matches at 9 bases. J gave up 17 bases and V 4 bases, and 15 bases lay outside the gene matches. The CDR3 covers 14 residues. In germline, CDR1 is SGHNT, CDR2 YYREEE (reference sequence). The CDR3 loop is CASSPGTGSSRVFF. The DNA for the CDR3 is TGTGCCAGCAGCCCCGGGACAGGGTCGAGTCGTGTATTTTTT.

The chain carries TRBV7-9 and TRBJ1-2; 9 positions agree with TRBD1. The CDR3 is made up of 14 amino acids. Germline CDR1 and CDR2: SEHNR and FQNEAQ (reference sequence). Germline trimming cut 2 bases from V and 6 bases from J; bases unmatched to any gene: 4. In DNA, the CDR3 is TGTGCCAGCAGCTTATGGACAGGGGCCCATGGCTACACCTTC. The encoded protein is CASSLWTGAHGYTF.

The genes are TRBV2 and TRBJ2-1; perhaps TRBD2 as D (5 bases). V was trimmed by 7 bases and J by 4 bases, leaving 11 bases between them. The CDR3 is 13 amino acids. CDR1 and CDR2 (germline): SNHLY, FYNNEI. CDR3 protein: CASTRRLYNEQFF. CDR3 nucleotide sequence: TGTGCCAGCACAAGGAGGTTGTACAATGAGCAGTTCTTC. Using reference TRBV2 and TRBJ2-1 for the parts outside the CDR3, the full variable domain is EPEVTQTPSHQVTQMGQEVILRCVPISNHLYFYWYRQILGQKVEFLVSFYNNEISEKSEIFDDQFSVERPDGSNFTLKIRSTKLEDSAMYFCASTRRLYNEQFFGPGTRLTVL.

This chain uses TRBV10-2 with TRBJ1-1, with a weak D call TRBD1 (5 bases). The CDR3 contains 14 residues. The germline V gene encodes CDR1 WSHSY and CDR2 SAAADI. V was pared by 1 base and J by 1 base, with 7 bases between. CDR3 bases: TGCGCCAGCAGTGAGTTGGGGGGGAACACTGAAGCTTTCTTT. Translating it yields CASSELGGNTEAFF.

The sample holds a few counts of this clone. CDR3 sequence (DNA): TGTGCCAGCTCACCACAGAGTAATCAGCCCCAGCATTTT. It encodes CASSPQSNQPQHF. J is TRBJ1-5 and V is TRBV18; D not resolved. Germline V CDR1 and CDR2: KGHSH, LQKENI. The CDR3 totals 13 residues. V was trimmed by 1 base and J by 4 bases, leaving 5 bases between them. The complete variable domain, with remaining parts taken from reference TRBV18 and TRBJ1-5, reads NAGVMQNPRHLVRRRGQEARLRCSPMKGHSHVYWYRQLPEEGLKFMVYLQKENIIDESGMPKERFSAEFPKEGPSILRIQQVVRGDSAAYFCASSPQSNQPQHFGDGTRLSIL.

This clone has more than one count but fewer than ten. The chain uses TRBV4-3 and TRBJ2-7; D is uncertain. Germline loops: CDR1 LGHNA, CDR2 YSLEER. Trimming took off 0 bases at V and 0 bases at J, with 12 bases between the two ends. The CDR3 is 16 residues long. The CDR3 nucleotides read TGCGCCAGCAGCCAAGATGTATACAGCTCCTCCTACGAGCAGTACTTC. This sequence encodes CASSQDVYSSSYEQYF.

The rearrangement joins TRBV14 to TRBJ1-1; 7 nucleotides match TRBD1. The CDR3 sequence is 15 residues long. Trimming took 8 bases from V and 9 from J; bases not matched to a gene: 18. CDR1 and CDR2 (germline): SGHDN, FVKESK. Written as DNA, the CDR3 is TGTGCCAGCTCAGCCTGGATAACCGGGACAGCAAAAGCTTTCTTT. Translating gives CASSAWITGTAKAFF.